The 21 T cell receptor beta chains presented below share a single source sample, sequenced in a study of T-cell reconstitution after alpha-beta-depleted transplantation in children. Unique molecular identifiers were built into the TCRbeta library. TCRdb re-called the PCR reads with MiXCR, one entry per CDR3 protein. The sample lists approximately 130,000 distinct CDR3 sequences; 8% to 10% were seen once. The material was PBMCs, mostly from graft donor cells, obtained 180 days after TCRalphabeta/CD19-depleted stem cell transplant. Receptors originate from a girl under three years old who had a stem cell transplant for combined immunodeficiency, so the T cells may come from the graft donor.

In its sample, this clonotype was seen a few times. V and J are TRBV20-1 and TRBJ1-1; D gene uncertain. In germline, CDR1 is DFQATT, CDR2 SNEGSKA (reference sequence). The CDR3 consists of 12 residues. V gave up 4 bases and J gave up 7 bases, with 13 bases separating them. The CDR3 region has the DNA TGCAGTGCTAAAGACCAAAGCGATGAAGCTTTCTTT. It translates to CSAKDQSDEAFF.

The V call is TRBV20-1, the J call TRBJ1-1; no clear D gene. This CDR3 comprises 13 residues. From germline, CDR1 is DFQATT and CDR2 SNEGSKA (reference sequence). The germline V and J ends were trimmed by 0 bases and 10 bases, with 15 bases remaining between them. The chain's CDR3 is CSARDKLARRAFF. For the CDR3, the DNA is TGCAGTGCTAGAGATAAGTTGGCCAGACGAGCTTTCTTT.

This chain connects TRBV6-2 or TRBV6-3 to TRBJ2-6; no reliable D call. CDR1 and CDR2 (germline): MNHEY, SVGEGT. The CDR3 sequence is 19 residues long. Trimming shortened V by 2 bases and J by 0 bases, and 17 bases separated the two germline ends. The CDR3 DNA reads as TGTGCCAGCAGTTACACCCAGAAATGGCCCTACTCTGGGGCCAACGTCCTGACTTTC. Translation: CASSYTQKWPYSGANVLTF.

This chain links TRBV7-2 with TRBJ2-1, with D possibly matching TRBD1 (6 bases). Germline V CDR1 and CDR2: SGHTA, FQGNSA. The CDR3 covers 21 residues. Trimming stripped 0 bases from V and 0 bases from J, with 24 bases between. The CDR3 reads CASSLAGATVFGRSSYNEQFF. In DNA, the CDR3 is TGTGCCAGCAGCTTAGCGGGGGCCACCGTCTTCGGACGGAGCTCCTACAATGAGCAGTTCTTC.

This chain joins TRBV4-3 and TRBJ2-7, with 8 bases matching TRBD1. This CDR3 contains 16 residues. Looked up from germline, CDR1 is LGHNA and CDR2 is YSLEER. J was trimmed by 4 bases and V by 2 bases; bases with no gene match: 10. The CDR3 sequence: CASSQNSQGAMYEQYF. The CDR3 bases are TGCGCCAGCAGCCAAAATAGCCAGGGGGCGATGTACGAGCAGTACTTC.

This clonotype was recorded many times. The V and J genes are TRBV20-1 and TRBJ2-3, with TRBD2 identical over 10 bases. Germline V gene data show CDR1 as DFQATT and CDR2 as SNEGSKA (reference sequence). With 5 bases clipped from V and 5 bases from J, the junction kept 13 bases outside the gene matches. CDR3 size: 16 residues. CDR3 nucleotides: TGCAGTGCTCTTACGGGGCTAGCGGGAGAGGGAGATACGCAGTATTTT. Translation: CSALTGLAGEGDTQYF.

This clonotype was detected only a few times. This chain joins TRBV4-2 and TRBJ2-5, with a weak D call TRBD1 (6 bases). V lost 0 bases, J lost 4 bases, and 9 bases lay in between. Germline CDR1 and CDR2: LGHNA and YNFKEQ. The CDR3 is 14 residues long. CDR3 protein: CASSQDRTAETQYF. The CDR3 DNA reads TGTGCCAGCAGCCAAGATCGGACAGCAGAGACCCAGTACTTC.

The chain carries TRBV7-2 and TRBJ2-3, with D unclear. Germline values: CDR1 SGHTA, CDR2 FQGNSA. CDR3 length: 14 residues. Between the trimmed V and J ends, which lost 5 bases and 4 bases, there was a span of 13 bases. CDR3 nucleotide sequence: TGTGCCAGCAGCGCACAAGGTGGACCAGATACGCAGTATTTT. It translates to CASSAQGGPDTQYF.

This clonotype was observed at least ten times. The J gene is TRBJ2-5, the V gene TRBV27; D call uncertain. CDR1 and CDR2 (germline): MNHEY, SMNVEV (reference sequence). This CDR3 is 13 amino acids long. V gave up 2 bases and J gave up 5 bases, with 9 bases separating them. The CDR3 here is CASSLGMVETQYF. The CDR3 nucleotides are TGTGCCAGCAGTTTAGGGATGGTGGAGACCCAGTACTTC.

V gene TRBV7-2 combines with J gene TRBJ2-3; 8 nucleotides line up with TRBD2. This CDR3 region has 15 residues. Germline CDR1 and CDR2: SGHTA and FQGNSA. J lost 0 bases, V lost 5 bases, and 4 bases had no gene match. The CDR3: CASSRGGPSTDTQYF. CDR3 coding DNA: TGTGCCAGCAGCCGCGGGGGGCCTAGCACAGATACGCAGTATTTT.

This clonotype was observed a few times. The rearrangement joins TRBV10-3 to TRBJ2-5; D perhaps matches TRBD1 (6 bases). The CDR3 has 14 residues. Looked up from germline, CDR1 is ENHRY and CDR2 is SYGVKD. Trimming took off 6 bases at V and 2 bases at J, with 13 bases between the two ends. The DNA of the CDR3 is TGTGCCATCAGCCCCCGGACAGCTCAAGAGACCCAGTACTTC. This codes for CAISPRTAQETQYF.

V usage is TRBV20-1 and J usage is TRBJ2-3; TRBD2 matches 9 bases. V was clipped by 6 bases and J by 0 bases; unmatched bases: 10. Germline lookup yields CDR1 DFQATT and CDR2 SNEGSKA (reference sequence). The CDR3 covers 16 residues. The CDR3 sequence is CSALGREGRSTDTQYF. The DNA of the CDR3 is TGCAGTGCCCTCGGGCGGGAGGGCCGGAGCACAGATACGCAGTATTTT.

This clonotype appeared a few times. The CDR3 loop is CASSPRGVAGGNYEQYF. CDR3 coding DNA: TGTGCCAGCTCACCACGCGGCGTGGCGGGAGGGAACTACGAGCAGTACTTC. The chain recombines TRBV18 with TRBJ2-7, with TRBD2 matching 9 bases. V shed 1 base and J 3 bases; nucleotides not matched to a gene: 10. The CDR3 loop spans 17 amino acids. Per the germline V gene, CDR1 is KGHSH and CDR2 is LQKENI. Full variable domain (missing parts from reference TRBV18 and TRBJ2-7): NAGVMQNPRHLVRRRGQEARLRCSPMKGHSHVYWYRQLPEEGLKFMVYLQKENIIDESGMPKERFSAEFPKEGPSILRIQQVVRGDSAAYFCASSPRGVAGGNYEQYFGPGTRLTVT.

The CDR3 loop is CASSEAYRGYEQYF. The DNA for the CDR3 is TGTGCCAGCAGCGAAGCATACAGGGGCTACGAGCAGTACTTC. V gene TRBV27 combines with J gene TRBJ2-7, with 7 bases aligning to TRBD1. This CDR3 has 14 amino acids. V lost 6 bases to trimming and J lost 3 bases; unmatched junction nucleotides: 8. Germline assignment: CDR1 MNHEY and CDR2 SMNVEV (reference sequence).

This clonotype was picked up a small number of times. The chain is built from TRBV20-1 and TRBJ2-1, with TRBD1 matching 9 bases. The V segment lost 3 bases and the J segment 2 bases; nucleotides outside the gene matches: 2. CDR1 is DFQATT and CDR2 is SNEGSKA in the germline V gene (reference sequence). CDR3 length: 14 residues. For the CDR3, the DNA is TGCAGTGCTAGGTGGACAGGGGCCTACAATGAGCAGTTCTTC. Translation: CSARWTGAYNEQFF.

Comment on this clonotype: The junction departs from the called germline gene at one end, perhaps through a read error. The genes are TRBV7-7 and TRBJ2-2; TRBD2 aligns across 7 bases. Germline values: CDR1 SSHAT, CDR2 FNYEAQ (reference sequence). This CDR3 is 16 amino acids long. The CDR3 protein is CASSPLSGLSPGELFF. Here the CDR3 DNA reads TGTGCTAGCAGCCCCCTGTCGGGACTAAGCCCCGGGGAGCTGTTTTTT.

The sample holds a few counts of this clonotype. The rearrangement links TRBV2 to TRBJ2-1, with TRBD2 identical over 9 bases. This CDR3 spans 18 amino acids. Germline V gene lookup returns CDR1 SNHLY and CDR2 FYNNEI. V lost 2 bases, J lost 3 bases, and 11 bases stayed unmatched. The CDR3 spells CASSEWGGLAHLYNEQFF. DNA of the CDR3: TGTGCCAGCAGTGAATGGGGGGGACTAGCCCATCTCTACAATGAGCAGTTCTTC.

This clonotype was detected ten times or more. The chain joins TRBV12-3 or TRBV12-4 to TRBJ1-2; D is unresolved. Trimming stripped 2 bases from V and 4 bases from J, with 8 bases between. The CDR3 extends over 13 amino acids. CDR3 nucleotides: TGTGCCAGCAGTTTAACGAGAGCCTATGGCTACACCTTC. Translation gives CASSLTRAYGYTF.

V is TRBV20-1 and J is TRBJ1-2; possibly TRBD1 for D (5 bases). The CDR3 spans 15 residues. Germline CDR1 reads DFQATT; CDR2 reads SNEGSKA (reference sequence). The germline V and J ends were trimmed by 0 bases and 2 bases, with 13 bases remaining between them. CDR3 sequence: CSARDLGRANYGYTF. CDR3 DNA sequence: TGCAGTGCTAGAGATCTCGGCAGGGCCAACTATGGCTACACCTTC.

The rearrangement joins TRBV29-1 to TRBJ2-3; D is unresolved. CDR3 size: 11 residues. The V end lost 7 bases, the J end lost 8 bases, and 13 bases lay between the germline ends. Germline lookup yields CDR1 SQVTM and CDR2 ANQGSEA. The CDR3: CSGESDGTQYF. CDR3 bases: TGCAGCGGCGAGAGTGACGGTACGCAGTATTTT.

This clonotype has just a few counts. The chain combines TRBV7-2 with TRBJ1-5; D unclear. Per germline, CDR1 SGHTA and CDR2 FQGNSA. The CDR3 is 14 amino acids. The germline V and J ends were trimmed by 0 bases and 1 base, with 4 bases remaining between them. The CDR3 coding sequence is TGTGCCAGCAGCTTAGCCGACAGCAATCAGCCCCAGCATTTT. Translating gives CASSLADSNQPQHF.